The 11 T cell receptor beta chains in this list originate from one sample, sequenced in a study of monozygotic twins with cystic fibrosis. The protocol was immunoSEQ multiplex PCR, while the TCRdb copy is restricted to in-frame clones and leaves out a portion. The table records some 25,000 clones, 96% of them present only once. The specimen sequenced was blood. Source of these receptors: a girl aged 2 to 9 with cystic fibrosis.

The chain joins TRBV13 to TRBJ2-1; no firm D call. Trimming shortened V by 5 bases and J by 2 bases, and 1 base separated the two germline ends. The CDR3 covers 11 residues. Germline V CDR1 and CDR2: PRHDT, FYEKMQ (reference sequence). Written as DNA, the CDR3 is TGTGCCAGCAGCCCCTACAATGAGCAGTTCTTC. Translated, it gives CASSPYNEQFF. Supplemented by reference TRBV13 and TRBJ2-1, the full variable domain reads AAGVIQSPRHLIKEKRETATLKCYPIPRHDTVYWYQQGPGQDPQFLISFYEKMQSDKGSIPDRFSAQQFSDYHSELNMSSLELGDSALYFCASSPYNEQFFGPGTRLTVL.

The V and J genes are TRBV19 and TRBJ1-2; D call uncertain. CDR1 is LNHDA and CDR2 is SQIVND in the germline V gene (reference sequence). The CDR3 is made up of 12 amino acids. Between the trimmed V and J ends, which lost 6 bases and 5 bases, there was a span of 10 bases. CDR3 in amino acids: CASRGWEYGYTF. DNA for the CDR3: TGTGCCAGTAGGGGATGGGAGTATGGCTACACCTTC.

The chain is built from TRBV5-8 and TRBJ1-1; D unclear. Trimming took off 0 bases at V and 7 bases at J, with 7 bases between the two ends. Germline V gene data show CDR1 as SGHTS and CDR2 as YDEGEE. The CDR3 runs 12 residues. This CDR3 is CASSLGWSEAFF. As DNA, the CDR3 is TGTGCCAGCAGCTTGGGTTGGAGTGAAGCTTTCTTT.

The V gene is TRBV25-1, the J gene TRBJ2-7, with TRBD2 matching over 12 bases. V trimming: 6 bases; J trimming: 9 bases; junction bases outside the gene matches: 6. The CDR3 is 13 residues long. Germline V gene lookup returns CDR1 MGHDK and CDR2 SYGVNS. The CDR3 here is CASRTSGSFGQYF. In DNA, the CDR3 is TGTGCCAGCAGGACTAGCGGGAGTTTCGGGCAGTACTTC.

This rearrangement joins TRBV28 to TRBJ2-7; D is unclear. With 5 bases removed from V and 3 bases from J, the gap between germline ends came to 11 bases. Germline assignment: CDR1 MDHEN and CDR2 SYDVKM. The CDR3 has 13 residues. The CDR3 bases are TGTGCCAGCAGTCGTAAATGGGACTACGAGCAGTACTTC. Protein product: CASSRKWDYEQYF.

The CDR3 nucleotides are TGTGCCAGCAGCAGACTAGCGGGAGGCACAGATACGCAGTATTTT. Amino acid sequence: CASSRLAGGTDTQYF. The chain has TRBV11-1 and TRBJ2-3, with 12 bases lining up with TRBD2. Germline V gene lookup returns CDR1 SGHAT and CDR2 FQDESV (reference sequence). This CDR3 has 15 residues. V lost 5 bases and J lost 1; bases outside the gene matches: 1. Combining the CDR3 with reference TRBV11-1 and TRBJ2-3 gives the whole variable domain EAEVAQSPRYKITEKSQAVAFWCDPISGHATLYWYRQILGQGPELLVQFQDESVVDDSQLPKDRFSAERLKGVDSTLKIQPAELGDSAMYLCASSRLAGGTDTQYFGPGTRLTVL.

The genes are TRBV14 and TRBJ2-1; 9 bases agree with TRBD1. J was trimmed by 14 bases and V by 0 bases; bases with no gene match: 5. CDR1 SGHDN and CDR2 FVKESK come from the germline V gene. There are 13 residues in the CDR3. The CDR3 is CASSQDIRTGEFF. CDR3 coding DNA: TGTGCCAGCAGCCAAGATATTCGGACAGGGGAGTTCTTC.

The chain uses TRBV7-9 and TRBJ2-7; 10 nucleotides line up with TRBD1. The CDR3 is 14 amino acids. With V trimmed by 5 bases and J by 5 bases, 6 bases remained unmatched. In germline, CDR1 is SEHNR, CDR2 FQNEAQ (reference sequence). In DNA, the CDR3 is TGTGCCAGCAGCCCTAGACAGGGGGCTCACGAGCAGTACTTC. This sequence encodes CASSPRQGAHEQYF. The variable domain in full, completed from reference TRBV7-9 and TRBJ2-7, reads DTGVSQNPRHKITKRGQNVTFRCDPISEHNRLYWYRQTLGQGPEFLTYFQNEAQLEKSRLLSDRFSAERPKGSFSTLEIQRTEQGDSAMYLCASSPRQGAHEQYFGPGTRLTVT.

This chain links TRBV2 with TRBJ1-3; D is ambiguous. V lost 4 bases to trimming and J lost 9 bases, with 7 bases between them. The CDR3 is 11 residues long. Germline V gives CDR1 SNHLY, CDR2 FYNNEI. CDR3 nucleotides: TGTGCCAGCAGTGTCAGCACCACCATATATTTT. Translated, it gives CASSVSTTIYF.

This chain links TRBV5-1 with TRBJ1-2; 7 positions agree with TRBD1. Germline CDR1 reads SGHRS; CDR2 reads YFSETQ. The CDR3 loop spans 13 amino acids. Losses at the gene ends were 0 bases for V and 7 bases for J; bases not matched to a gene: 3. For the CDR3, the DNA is TGCGCCAGCAGCTTGGGACAGGGTATTGGCTACACCTTC. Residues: CASSLGQGIGYTF.

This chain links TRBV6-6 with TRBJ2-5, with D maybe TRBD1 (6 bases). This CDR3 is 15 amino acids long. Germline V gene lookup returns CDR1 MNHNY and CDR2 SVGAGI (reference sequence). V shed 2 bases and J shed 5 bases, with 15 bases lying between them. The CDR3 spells CASSYAAGELETQYF. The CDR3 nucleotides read TGTGCCAGCAGTTACGCGGCAGGGGAACTGGAGACCCAGTACTTC.